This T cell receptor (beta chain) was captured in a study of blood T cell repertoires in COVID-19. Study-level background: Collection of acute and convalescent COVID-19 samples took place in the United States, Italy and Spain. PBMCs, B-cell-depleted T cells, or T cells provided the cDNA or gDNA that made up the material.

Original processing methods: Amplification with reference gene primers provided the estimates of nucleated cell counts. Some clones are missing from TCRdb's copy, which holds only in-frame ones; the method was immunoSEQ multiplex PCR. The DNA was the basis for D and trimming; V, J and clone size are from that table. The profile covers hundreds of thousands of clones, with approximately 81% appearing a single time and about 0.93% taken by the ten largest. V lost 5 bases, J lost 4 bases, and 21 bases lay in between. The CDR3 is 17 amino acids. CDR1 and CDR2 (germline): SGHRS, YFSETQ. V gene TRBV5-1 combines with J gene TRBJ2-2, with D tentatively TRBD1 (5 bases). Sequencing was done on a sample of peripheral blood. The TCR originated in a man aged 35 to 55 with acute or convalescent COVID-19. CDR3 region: CASSPPKQATITGELFF. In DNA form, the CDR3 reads TGCGCCAGCAGTCCTCCCAAACAGGCTACGATCACCGGGGAGCTGTTTTTT.